The 25 T cell receptor beta chains below all came from one sample that was sequenced in a study of T-cell memory formation after mild COVID-19. TCRdb processed the 5' RACE reads anew with MiXCR; each CDR3 protein has one entry. The data hold 100,000 to 120,000 distinct CDR3 sequences, with 22% observed a single time. Sequenced input: PBMCs or a T cell subset sorted from them (not recorded which). These receptor sequences come from a young man who had mild COVID-19 (a few samples of this study predate the infection). Cell type and time point are not known.

The chain recombines TRBV29-1 with TRBJ2-5; D might be TRBD1 or TRBD2, each matching 5 bases. There are 13 residues in the CDR3. V gave up 3 bases and J gave up 2 bases, with 10 bases separating them. Per germline, CDR1 SQVTM and CDR2 ANQGSEA. CDR3 DNA: TGCAGCGTTGAGAGGGGAGTGCAAGAGACCCAGTACTTC. Translation: CSVERGVQETQYF.

This chain uses TRBV4-1 with TRBJ2-7, with a tentative D call TRBD2 (6 bases). The CDR3 extends over 14 amino acids. The V end lost 1 base, the J end lost 3 bases, and 10 bases lay between the germline ends. Germline V gene sequence: CDR1 MGHRA, CDR2 YSYEKL. CDR3 sequence (DNA): TGCGCCAGCAGCCAAGGTACGGGGGACTACGAGCAGTACTTC. Translating it yields CASSQGTGDYEQYF.

This clonotype turned up a few times. The chain has TRBV12-3 or TRBV12-4 and TRBJ2-5; D not resolved. Between the trimmed V and J ends, which lost 2 bases and 7 bases, there was a span of 14 bases. The CDR3 has 14 amino acids. CDR3 coding DNA: TGTGCCAGCAGTTTAATCAACTCCCCCGGGACCCAGTACTTC. This sequence encodes CASSLINSPGTQYF.

The rearrangement links TRBV4-1 to TRBJ2-3, with D unresolved. Germline V gene data show CDR1 as MGHRA and CDR2 as YSYEKL. Between the trimmed V and J ends, which lost 0 bases and 7 bases, there was a span of 8 bases. This CDR3 contains 13 residues. The CDR3 nucleotides are TGCGCCAGCAGCCAAGACGTAGGAAATACGCAGTATTTT. This codes for CASSQDVGNTQYF.

This clonotype was detected ten times or more. The V call is TRBV3-1, the J call TRBJ2-3; 11 bases fit TRBD2. V gave up 0 bases and J gave up 2 bases; unmatched junction bases: 13. The CDR3 is 20 residues long. CDR1 is LGHDT and CDR2 is YNNKEL in the germline V gene (reference sequence). The CDR3 nucleotides read TGTGCCAGCAGCCAAGAGGTGGGGCTAGCGGGGGGCTTTTCCACAGATACGCAGTATTTT. Its translation is CASSQEVGLAGGFSTDTQYF.

This sequence joins TRBV20-1 and TRBJ2-2, with D hard to call. V shed 0 bases and J shed 2 bases, with 7 bases lying between them. The germline gives CDR1 DFQATT, CDR2 SNEGSKA (reference sequence). The CDR3 covers 14 residues. The CDR3 protein is CSAREGLNTGELFF. The CDR3 DNA reads TGCAGTGCTAGAGAAGGGCTTAACACCGGGGAGCTGTTTTTT.

This clonotype was recorded many times. V usage is TRBV9 and J usage is TRBJ2-4, with 7 bases lining up with TRBD1. J lost 9 bases, V lost 0 bases, and 24 bases had no gene match. The CDR3 contains 20 residues. Per the germline V gene, CDR1 is SGDLS and CDR2 is YYNGEE. CDR3 loop: CASSVASPHYIGTAVSIQYF. CDR3 in DNA: TGTGCCAGCAGCGTAGCATCACCGCACTACATTGGGACAGCCGTGAGCATTCAGTACTTC.

The rearrangement links TRBV11-2 to TRBJ2-7; the D is unclear. This CDR3 region has 14 residues. V gave up 0 bases and J gave up 2 bases, with 8 bases separating them. The germline V gene has CDR1 SGHAT and CDR2 FQNNGV. The CDR3 coding sequence is TGTGCCAGCAGCTTAGATTCGGGCCCCTACGAGCAGTACGTC. It encodes CASSLDSGPYEQYV.

The V and J genes are TRBV4-1 and TRBJ2-3; 7 positions agree with TRBD1. The germline gives CDR1 MGHRA, CDR2 YSYEKL. J gave up 2 bases and V 0 bases, and 5 bases lay outside the gene matches. CDR3 size: 16 residues. Written as DNA, the CDR3 is TGCGCCAGCAGCCAAGATCACCAGGGGGTCACAGATACGCAGTATTTT. Amino acid sequence: CASSQDHQGVTDTQYF.

This chain links TRBV2 with TRBJ2-1, with TRBD1 identical over 8 bases. The CDR3 sequence is 16 residues long. J lost 8 bases, V lost 0 bases, and 9 bases had no gene match. From germline, CDR1 is SNHLY and CDR2 FYNNEI. The CDR3 DNA follows: TGTGCCAGCAGTGAAGCACGGGACAGGAGAGTGGATGAGCAGTTCTTC. Encoded protein: CASSEARDRRVDEQFF.

This clonotype was observed a few times. The chain has TRBV29-1 and TRBJ1-4; 8 positions match TRBD1. V gave up 4 bases and J gave up 8 bases; unmatched junction bases: 9. This CDR3 has 14 amino acids. The germline V gene encodes CDR1 SQVTM and CDR2 ANQGSEA. CDR3 protein: CSVAAGQGGEKLFF. In DNA form, the CDR3 reads TGCAGCGTTGCTGCAGGACAGGGTGGCGAAAAACTGTTTTTT.

This clonotype came up many times. The J gene is TRBJ2-1, the V gene TRBV4-1; possibly TRBD1 for D (6 bases). The CDR3 runs 16 residues. V lost 2 bases and J lost 4, with 15 bases in between. Germline V lookup: CDR1 MGHRA, CDR2 YSYEKL. The CDR3 here is CASSQRETGEYNEQFF. Written as DNA, the CDR3 is TGCGCCAGCAGCCAAAGGGAGACAGGAGAGTACAATGAGCAGTTCTTC.

This chain joins TRBV7-9 and TRBJ1-1; 9 bases are a match to TRBD1. Germline-derived CDR1 and CDR2 are SEHNR and FQNEAQ (reference sequence). This CDR3 has 15 residues. V was clipped by 1 base and J by 4 bases; unmatched bases: 4. This chain's CDR3 is CASSLGTGDFTEAFF. The CDR3, as DNA: TGTGCCAGCAGCTTAGGGACAGGGGACTTCACTGAAGCTTTCTTT. Full variable domain (missing parts from reference TRBV7-9 and TRBJ1-1): DTGVSQNPRHKITKRGQNVTFRCDPISEHNRLYWYRQTLGQGPEFLTYFQNEAQLEKSRLLSDRFSAERPKGSFSTLEIQRTEQGDSAMYLCASSLGTGDFTEAFFGQGTRLTVV.

In its sample, this clonotype was seen a few times. J is TRBJ1-1 and V is TRBV20-1; D call uncertain. This CDR3 is 11 amino acids long. CDR1 DFQATT and CDR2 SNEGSKA come from the germline V gene (reference sequence). Trimming removed 2 bases from V and 4 bases from J, with 5 bases in between. The CDR3 DNA is TGCAGTGCTAGAAGGGTCACTGAAGCTTTCTTT. This codes for CSARRVTEAFF.

This clonotype was counted only a few times. This chain joins TRBV4-1 and TRBJ2-3, with D maybe TRBD2 (6 bases). This CDR3 is 13 amino acids long. The V gene's germline CDR1 is MGHRA and CDR2 YSYEKL. Trimming took 6 bases from V and 6 from J, leaving 13 bases between them. CDR3 amino acids: CASRQPRGDTQYF. DNA for the CDR3: TGCGCCAGCAGGCAACCCCGGGGGGATACGCAGTATTTT.

The chain links TRBV6-2 or TRBV6-3 to TRBJ2-7, with TRBD2 matching over 7 bases. In germline, CDR1 is MNHEY, CDR2 SVGEGT. The CDR3 length is 14 residues. V lost 5 bases to trimming and J lost 4 bases; unmatched junction nucleotides: 8. The CDR3 loop is CASSTTSARYEQYV. CDR3 in DNA: TGTGCCAGCAGTACAACTAGCGCCAGATACGAGCAGTACGTC.

The gene calls are TRBV29-1 and TRBJ1-1; no definite D call. Germline V gene sequence: CDR1 SQVTM, CDR2 ANQGSEA. V lost 7 bases to trimming and J lost 6 bases, with 15 bases between them. The CDR3 extends over 12 amino acids. CDR3 sequence reads: CSAMDGVAEAFF. The CDR3 coding sequence is TGCAGCGCCATGGACGGTGTTGCTGAAGCTTTCTTT.

Points on this clonotype: A junction boundary mismatches the germline segment, possibly from a read error. J is TRBJ1-1 and V is TRBV11-2; D unresolved. The CDR3 totals 18 residues. Germline V lookup: CDR1 SGHAT, CDR2 FQNNGV. CDR3 sequence: CASSSGFGPGFLRPEAFF. CDR3 nucleotide sequence: TGTGCTAGCAGCTCCGGGTTCGGCCCTGGCTTTCTTCGCCCTGAAGCTTTCTTT.

This clonotype was observed a few times. The V call is TRBV6-2 or TRBV6-3, the J call TRBJ2-3, with 7 positions matching TRBD2. The CDR3 consists of 15 residues. The germline gives CDR1 MNHEY, CDR2 SVGEGT. With 5 bases clipped from V and 6 bases from J, the junction kept 11 bases outside the gene matches. The CDR3, as DNA: TGTGCCAGCAGTCCTCTGGCGGGGGTTAGGGATACGCAGTATTTT. Protein sequence: CASSPLAGVRDTQYF.

This clonotype was detected a few times. V is TRBV7-9 and J is TRBJ2-5; 7 bases match TRBD1. Germline-derived CDR1 and CDR2 are SEHNR and FQNEAQ (reference sequence). The CDR3 extends over 14 amino acids. V gave up 7 bases and J gave up 3 bases; unmatched junction bases: 8. This CDR3 is CASILWQGEETQYF. Written as DNA, the CDR3 is TGTGCCAGCATCCTGTGGCAGGGGGAAGAGACCCAGTACTTC.

The chain carries TRBV7-9 and TRBJ1-1; D remains ambiguous. The CDR3 has 15 amino acids. The germline V gene has CDR1 SEHNR and CDR2 FQNEAQ (reference sequence). Trimming left V 5 bases short and J 4 bases short, with 17 bases between. As DNA, the CDR3 is TGTGCCAGCAGCCTCCCAACTGCCTGGGGCACTGAAGCTTTCTTT. It codes for CASSLPTAWGTEAFF.

V usage is TRBV24-1 and J usage is TRBJ1-5; no definite D call. Trimming removed 5 bases from V and 0 bases from J, with 7 bases in between. Germline V gene sequence: CDR1 KGHDR, CDR2 SFDVKD. CDR3 size: 14 residues. CDR3 sequence: CATSVGDSNQPQHF. The CDR3 DNA is TGTGCCACCAGTGTAGGAGATAGCAATCAGCCCCAGCATTTT.

The V and J genes are TRBV4-2 and TRBJ1-1; no reliable D call. The CDR3 is 15 amino acids. Germline V CDR1 and CDR2: LGHNA, YNFKEQ. The ends were cut back, 4 bases at V and 1 base at J, with 13 bases in the middle. Here the CDR3 DNA reads TGTGCCAGCAGCCCAGTCGGACTCACGAACACTGAAGCTTTCTTT. Protein product: CASSPVGLTNTEAFF.

This clonotype was seen a handful of times. V and J are TRBV7-3 and TRBJ2-3, with a weak D call TRBD2 (7 bases). Germline assignment: CDR1 SGHTA and CDR2 FQGTGA. The CDR3 sequence is 13 residues long. V was shortened by 10 bases and J by 4 bases, with 15 bases between the two germline ends. CDR3 bases: TGTGCCACCGCTCCGGGGGGCGCAGATACGCAGTATTTT. Protein product: CATAPGGADTQYF.

This clonotype was observed a handful of times. The chain recombines TRBV9 with TRBJ2-3, with 8 positions matching TRBD2. The CDR3 sequence is 16 residues long. Germline assignment: CDR1 SGDLS and CDR2 YYNGEE. Trimming cost V 0 bases and J 5 bases; bases outside gene matches: 8. In nucleotides, the CDR3 is TGTGCCAGCAGCGTAGGTCCGGGGGGGCTTGAAGATACGCAGTATTTT. Amino acids: CASSVGPGGLEDTQYF.